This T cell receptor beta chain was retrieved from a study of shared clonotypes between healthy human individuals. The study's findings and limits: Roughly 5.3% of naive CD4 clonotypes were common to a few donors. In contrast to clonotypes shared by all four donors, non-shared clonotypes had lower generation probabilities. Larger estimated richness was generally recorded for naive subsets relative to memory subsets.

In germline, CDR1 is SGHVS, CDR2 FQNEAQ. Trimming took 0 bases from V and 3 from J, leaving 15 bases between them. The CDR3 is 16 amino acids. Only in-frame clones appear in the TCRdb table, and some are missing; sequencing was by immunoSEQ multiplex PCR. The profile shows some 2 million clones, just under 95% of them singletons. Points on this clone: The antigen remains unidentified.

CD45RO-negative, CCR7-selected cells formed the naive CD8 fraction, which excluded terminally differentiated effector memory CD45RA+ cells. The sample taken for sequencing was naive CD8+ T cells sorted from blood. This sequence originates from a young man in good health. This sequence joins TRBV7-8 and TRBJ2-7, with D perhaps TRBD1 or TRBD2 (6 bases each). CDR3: CASSLAGGTGNYEQYF. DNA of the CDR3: TGTGCCAGCAGCTTAGCGGGAGGAACAGGGAACTACGAGCAGTACTTC. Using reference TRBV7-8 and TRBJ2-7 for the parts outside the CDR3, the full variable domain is GAGVSQSPRYKVAKRGQDVALRCDPISGHVSLFWYQQALGQGPEFLTYFQNEAQLDKSGLPSDRFFAERPEGSVSTLKIQRTQQEDSAVYLCASSLAGGTGNYEQYFGPGTRLTVT.